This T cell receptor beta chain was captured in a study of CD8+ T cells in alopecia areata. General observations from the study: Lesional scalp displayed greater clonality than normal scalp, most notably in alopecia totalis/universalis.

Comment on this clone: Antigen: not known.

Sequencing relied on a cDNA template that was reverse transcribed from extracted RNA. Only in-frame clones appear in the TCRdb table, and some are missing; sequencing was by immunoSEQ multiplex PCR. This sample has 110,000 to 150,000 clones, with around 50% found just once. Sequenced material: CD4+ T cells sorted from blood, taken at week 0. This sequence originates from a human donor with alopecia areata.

The CDR3 loop reads CSVWVGGRTDTQYF. For the CDR3, the DNA is TGCAGCGTGTGGGTGGGGGGGCGCACAGATACGCAGTATTTT. The gene calls are TRBV29-1 and TRBJ2-3, with D possibly matching TRBD2 (7 bases). Germline V gives CDR1 SQVTM, CDR2 ANQGSEA. CDR3 length: 14 residues. Trimming removed 6 bases at V and 1 base at J, with 14 bases between.